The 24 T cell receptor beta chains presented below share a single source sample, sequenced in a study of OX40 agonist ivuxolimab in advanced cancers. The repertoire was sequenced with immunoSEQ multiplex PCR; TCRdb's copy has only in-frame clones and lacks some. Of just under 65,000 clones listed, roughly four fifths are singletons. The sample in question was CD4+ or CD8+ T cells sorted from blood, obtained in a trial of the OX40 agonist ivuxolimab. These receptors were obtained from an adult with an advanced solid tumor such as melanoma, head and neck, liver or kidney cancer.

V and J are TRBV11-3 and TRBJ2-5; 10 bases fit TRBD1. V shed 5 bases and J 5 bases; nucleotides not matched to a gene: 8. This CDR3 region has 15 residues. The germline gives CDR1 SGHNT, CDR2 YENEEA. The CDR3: CASSPRQGAQETQYF. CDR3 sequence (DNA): TGTGCCAGCAGCCCAAGACAGGGGGCTCAGGAGACCCAGTACTTC.

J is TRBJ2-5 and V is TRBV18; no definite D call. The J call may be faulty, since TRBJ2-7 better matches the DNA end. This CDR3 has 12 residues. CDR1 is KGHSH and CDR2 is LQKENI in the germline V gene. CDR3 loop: CASSTAAYEQYF. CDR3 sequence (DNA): TGTGCCAGCTCAACTGCGGCGTACGAGCAGTACTTC.

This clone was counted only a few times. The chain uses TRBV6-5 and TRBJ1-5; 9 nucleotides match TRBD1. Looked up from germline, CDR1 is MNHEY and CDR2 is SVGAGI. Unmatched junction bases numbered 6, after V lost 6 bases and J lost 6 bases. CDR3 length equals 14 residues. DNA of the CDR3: TGTGCCAGCAGCCCTAGACAGGGGGGTCAGCCCCAGCATTTT. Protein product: CASSPRQGGQPQHF.

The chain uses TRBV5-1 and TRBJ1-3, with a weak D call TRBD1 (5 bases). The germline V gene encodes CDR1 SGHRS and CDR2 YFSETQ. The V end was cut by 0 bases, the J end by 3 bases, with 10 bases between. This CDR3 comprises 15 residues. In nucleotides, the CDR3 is TGCGCCAGCAGCTTGGGGAGGGGCAATGGAAACACCATATATTTT. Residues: CASSLGRGNGNTIYF. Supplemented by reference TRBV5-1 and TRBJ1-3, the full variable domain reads KAGVTQTPRYLIKTRGQQVTLSCSPISGHRSVSWYQQTPGQGLQFLFEYFSETQRNKGNFPGRFSGRQFSNSRSEMNVSTLELGDSALYLCASSLGRGNGNTIYFGEGSWLTVV.

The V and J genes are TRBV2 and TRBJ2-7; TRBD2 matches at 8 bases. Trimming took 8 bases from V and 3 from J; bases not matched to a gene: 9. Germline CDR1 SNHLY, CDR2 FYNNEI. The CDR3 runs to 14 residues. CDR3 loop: CASGGRGGLYEQYF. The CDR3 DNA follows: TGTGCCAGCGGAGGGCGCGGGGGGCTCTACGAGCAGTACTTC.

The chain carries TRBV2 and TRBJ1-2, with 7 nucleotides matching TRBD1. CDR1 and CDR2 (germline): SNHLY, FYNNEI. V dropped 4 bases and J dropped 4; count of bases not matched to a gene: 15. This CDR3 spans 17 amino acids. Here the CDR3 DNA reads TGTGCCAGCAGTGGTATGGGACAGACAACGGAGGGCTATGGCTACACCTTC. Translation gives CASSGMGQTTEGYGYTF.

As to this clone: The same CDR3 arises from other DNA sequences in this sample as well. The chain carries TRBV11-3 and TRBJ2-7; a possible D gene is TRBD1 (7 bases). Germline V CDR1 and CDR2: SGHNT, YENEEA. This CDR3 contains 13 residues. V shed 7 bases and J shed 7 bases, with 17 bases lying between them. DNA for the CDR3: TGTGCCAGCACCTTCAGGGGGGAGGATGAGCAGTACTTC. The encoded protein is CASTFRGEDEQYF.

The CDR3 loop reads CASSVGAASNQPQHF. The CDR3 DNA follows: TGTGCCAGCAGTGTGGGGGCTGCTAGCAATCAGCCCCAGCATTTT. The chain carries TRBV27 and TRBJ1-5; D is perhaps TRBD1 (6 bases). The CDR3 has 15 residues. Per germline, CDR1 MNHEY and CDR2 SMNVEV (reference sequence). The germline V and J ends were trimmed by 5 bases and 0 bases, with 11 bases remaining between them.

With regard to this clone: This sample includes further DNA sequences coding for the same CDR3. Here the CDR3 DNA reads TGCGCCAGCAGCACCACGGGAGGGAGATCCTACGAGCAGTACTTC. It encodes CASSTTGGRSYEQYF. V is TRBV5-1 and J is TRBJ2-7; 8 bases line up with TRBD2. Germline CDR1 SGHRS, CDR2 YFSETQ. There are 15 residues in the CDR3. After removal of 4 bases from V and 1 base from J, the junction contained 7 bases not matched to a gene.

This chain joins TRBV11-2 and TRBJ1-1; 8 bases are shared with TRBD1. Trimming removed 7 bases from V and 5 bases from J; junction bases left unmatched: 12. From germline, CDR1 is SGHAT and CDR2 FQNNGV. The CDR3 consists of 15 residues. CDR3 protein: CASTRSWDRRTEAFF. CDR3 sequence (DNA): TGTGCCAGCACTCGTTCTTGGGACAGGAGGACTGAAGCTTTCTTT.

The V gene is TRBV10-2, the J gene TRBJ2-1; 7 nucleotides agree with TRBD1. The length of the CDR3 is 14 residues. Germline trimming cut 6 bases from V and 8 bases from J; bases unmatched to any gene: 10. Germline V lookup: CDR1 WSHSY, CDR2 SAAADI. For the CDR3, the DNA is TGCGCCAGCAGAGCCGACAGGGATGGGTATGAGCAGTTCTTC. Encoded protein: CASRADRDGYEQFF.

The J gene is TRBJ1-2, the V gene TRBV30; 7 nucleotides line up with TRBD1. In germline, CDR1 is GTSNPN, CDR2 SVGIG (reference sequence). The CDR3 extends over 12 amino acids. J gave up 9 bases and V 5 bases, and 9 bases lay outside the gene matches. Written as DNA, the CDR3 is TGTGCCTGGGGAAGACAGGGAGCGCGCTACACCTTC. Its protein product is CAWGRQGARYTF.

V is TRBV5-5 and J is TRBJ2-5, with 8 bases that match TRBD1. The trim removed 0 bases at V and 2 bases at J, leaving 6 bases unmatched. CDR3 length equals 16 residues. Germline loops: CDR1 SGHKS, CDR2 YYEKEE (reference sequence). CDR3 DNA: TGTGCCAGCAGCTTGGCGCTGACAGGGGTACAAGAGACCCAGTACTTC. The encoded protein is CASSLALTGVQETQYF.

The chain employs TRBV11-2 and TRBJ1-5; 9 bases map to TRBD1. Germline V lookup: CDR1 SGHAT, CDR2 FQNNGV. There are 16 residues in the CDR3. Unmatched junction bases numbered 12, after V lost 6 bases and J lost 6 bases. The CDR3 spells CASSSGQGSVSQPQHF. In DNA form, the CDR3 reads TGTGCCAGCAGTTCGGGACAGGGTTCGGTGAGTCAGCCCCAGCATTTT.

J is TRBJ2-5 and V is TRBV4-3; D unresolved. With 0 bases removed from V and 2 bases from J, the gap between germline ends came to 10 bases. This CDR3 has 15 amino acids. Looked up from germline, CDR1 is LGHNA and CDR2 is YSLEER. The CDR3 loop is CASSQELTAQETQYF. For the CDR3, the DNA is TGCGCCAGCAGCCAAGAACTAACAGCTCAAGAGACCCAGTACTTC.

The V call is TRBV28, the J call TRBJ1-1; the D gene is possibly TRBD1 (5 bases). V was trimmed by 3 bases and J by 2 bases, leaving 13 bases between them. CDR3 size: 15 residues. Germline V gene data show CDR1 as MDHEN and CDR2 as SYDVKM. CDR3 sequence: CASSLPGGSNTEAFF. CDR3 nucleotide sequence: TGTGCCAGCAGTTTGCCCGGGGGGAGTAACACTGAAGCTTTCTTT.

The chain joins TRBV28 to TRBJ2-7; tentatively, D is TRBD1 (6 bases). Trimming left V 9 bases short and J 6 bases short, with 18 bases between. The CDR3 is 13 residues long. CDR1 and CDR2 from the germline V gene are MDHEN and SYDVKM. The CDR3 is CASEQGFYGEQYF. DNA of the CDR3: TGTGCCAGTGAACAGGGCTTCTATGGCGAGCAGTACTTC.

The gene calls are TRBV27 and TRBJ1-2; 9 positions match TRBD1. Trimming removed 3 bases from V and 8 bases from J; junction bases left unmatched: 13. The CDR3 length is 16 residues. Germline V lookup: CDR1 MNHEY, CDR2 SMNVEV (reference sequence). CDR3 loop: CASSFLDRGKRGGYTF. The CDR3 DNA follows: TGTGCCAGCAGTTTTCTGGACAGGGGAAAGAGGGGCGGCTACACCTTC.

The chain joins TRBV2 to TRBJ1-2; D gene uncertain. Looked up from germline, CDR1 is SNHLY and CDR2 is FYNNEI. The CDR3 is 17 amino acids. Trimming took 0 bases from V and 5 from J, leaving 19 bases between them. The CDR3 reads CASSEAYEPIKGYGYTF. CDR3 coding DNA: TGTGCCAGCAGTGAAGCCTACGAACCTATAAAAGGGTATGGCTACACCTTC.

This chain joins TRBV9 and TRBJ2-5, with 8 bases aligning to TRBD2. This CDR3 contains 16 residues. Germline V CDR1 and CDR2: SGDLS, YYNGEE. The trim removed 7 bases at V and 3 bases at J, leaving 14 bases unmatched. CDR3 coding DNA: TGTGCCAGCGCCACCCCGCGGGGGGCTGGTAAAGAGACCCAGTACTTC. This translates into CASATPRGAGKETQYF.

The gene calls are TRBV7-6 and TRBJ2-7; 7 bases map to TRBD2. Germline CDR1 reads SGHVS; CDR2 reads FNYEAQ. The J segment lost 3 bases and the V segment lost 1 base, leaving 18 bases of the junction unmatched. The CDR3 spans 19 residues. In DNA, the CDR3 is TGTGCCAGCAGCTTAGATCCCCTTAACCTGCGGGGGACCTACTACGAGCAGTACTTC. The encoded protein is CASSLDPLNLRGTYYEQYF.

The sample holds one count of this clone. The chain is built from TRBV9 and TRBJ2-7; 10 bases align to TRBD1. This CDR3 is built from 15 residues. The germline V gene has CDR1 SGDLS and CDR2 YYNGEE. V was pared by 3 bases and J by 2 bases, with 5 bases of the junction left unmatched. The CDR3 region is CASSAGTGAPYEQYF. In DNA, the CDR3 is TGTGCCAGCAGCGCAGGGACAGGGGCCCCCTACGAGCAGTACTTC.

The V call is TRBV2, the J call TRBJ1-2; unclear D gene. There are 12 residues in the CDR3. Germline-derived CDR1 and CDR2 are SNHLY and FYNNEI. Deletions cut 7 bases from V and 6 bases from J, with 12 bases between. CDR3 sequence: CASTLEKDGYTF. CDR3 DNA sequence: TGTGCCAGCACACTCGAGAAGGATGGCTACACCTTC.

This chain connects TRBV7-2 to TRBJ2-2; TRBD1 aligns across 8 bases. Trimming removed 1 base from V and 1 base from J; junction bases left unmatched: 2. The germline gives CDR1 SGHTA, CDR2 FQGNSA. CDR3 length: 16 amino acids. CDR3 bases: TGTGCCAGCAGCTTAGTAGGGACAGGGAACACCGGGGAGCTGTTTTTT. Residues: CASSLVGTGNTGELFF.